The 9 T cell receptor beta chains given below trace back to one sample, sequenced in a study of early T cells in non-severe SARS-CoV-2 infection. A single record per CDR3 protein comes from TCRdb applying MiXCR to the 5' RACE reads. This table has about 84,000 distinct CDR3 sequences, roughly 12% appearing once. Sequencing was done on a sample of whole blood. Receptors originate from an adult who was a healthcare worker with PCR-confirmed SARS-CoV-2 infection or an uninfected control (not recorded which).

This clonotype has a handful of counts. V gene TRBV7-6 combines with J gene TRBJ1-2, with TRBD1 matching 10 bases. V lost 2 bases to trimming and J lost 4 bases; unmatched junction nucleotides: 7. Looked up from germline, CDR1 is SGHVS and CDR2 is FNYEAQ. There are 16 residues in the CDR3. CDR3 in DNA: TGTGCCAGCAGCTTACTCCCGAGACAGGGGGCCTATGGCTACACCTTC. As protein: CASSLLPRQGAYGYTF.

This clonotype was observed at least ten times. The rearrangement uses TRBV11-3 and TRBJ2-5; a possible D gene is TRBD2 (6 bases). Deletions cut 5 bases from V and 5 bases from J, with 18 bases between. The CDR3 is 15 residues long. CDR1 and CDR2 (germline): SGHNT, YENEEA. The CDR3 bases are TGTGCCAGCAGCCGATCGGAGGGAGGAGGGGAGACCCAGTACTTC. Its translation: CASSRSEGGGETQYF.

This clonotype was detected a few times. The CDR3 coding sequence is TGTGCCAGCAGCTTAGAAGGAGGGGGGCCTGCCGGGGAGCTGTTTTTT. Its protein product is CASSLEGGGPAGELFF. The gene calls are TRBV13 and TRBJ2-2; the D call may be TRBD1 or TRBD2 (6 bases each). Deletions cut 1 base from V and 6 bases from J, with 15 bases between. The CDR3 consists of 16 residues. The germline V gene has CDR1 PRHDT and CDR2 FYEKMQ (reference sequence).

This clonotype came up a few times. The J gene is TRBJ1-2, the V gene TRBV20-1, with TRBD1 matching over 7 bases. This CDR3 has 12 residues. Germline CDR1 and CDR2: DFQATT and SNEGSKA (reference sequence). J was trimmed by 7 bases and V by 4 bases; bases with no gene match: 6. This chain's CDR3 is CSAKKTGVGYTF. CDR3 bases: TGCAGTGCTAAAAAAACAGGGGTTGGCTACACCTTC.

This clonotype has a handful of counts. The chain employs TRBV20-1 and TRBJ1-4; no definite D call. The CDR3 has 13 amino acids. The germline V and J ends were trimmed by 3 bases and 12 bases, with 17 bases remaining between them. Per the germline V gene, CDR1 is DFQATT and CDR2 is SNEGSKA (reference sequence). This CDR3 is CSASSPGGRELFF. The CDR3 bases are TGCAGTGCTAGCAGTCCGGGAGGAAGGGAACTGTTTTTT.

This clonotype has at least ten counts. The V and J genes are TRBV3-1 and TRBJ2-7, with 10 bases identical to TRBD1. CDR1 and CDR2 (germline): LGHDT, YNNKEL (reference sequence). The CDR3 has 14 amino acids. Trimming removed 5 bases from V and 3 bases from J; junction bases left unmatched: 4. In DNA, the CDR3 is TGTGCCAGCAGCAAGGACAGGGGGGACTACGAGCAGTACTTC. It specifies CASSKDRGDYEQYF.

This clonotype has more than one count but fewer than ten. The rearrangement joins TRBV2 to TRBJ1-1; D is possibly TRBD1 (5 bases). Trimming cost V 7 bases and J 4 bases, with 13 bases left between them. The CDR3 has 13 residues. Germline CDR1 SNHLY, CDR2 FYNNEI. The CDR3, as DNA: TGTGCCAGCAATGGCAGGGCGGGCACTGAAGCTTTCTTT. As protein: CASNGRAGTEAFF.

The chain employs TRBV11-3 and TRBJ1-1, with a weak D call TRBD1 (5 bases). CDR1 is SGHNT and CDR2 is YENEEA in the germline V gene. The CDR3 has 14 amino acids. The V gene lost 4 bases and the J gene lost 6 bases, with 15 bases spanning the gap. Written as DNA, the CDR3 is TGTGCCAGCAGCTATACCGGGGGGTTGGCTGAAGCTTTCTTT. Its translation: CASSYTGGLAEAFF.

There are a few counts of this clonotype. The V call is TRBV28, the J call TRBJ2-7; 8 positions match TRBD2. The length of the CDR3 is 16 residues. After removal of 6 bases from V and 7 bases from J, the junction contained 17 bases not matched to a gene. Per germline, CDR1 MDHEN and CDR2 SYDVKM. The CDR3 nucleotides are TGTGCCAGCAGATCTCCCCACCGCGGGGGGCCTCAAGAGCAGTACTTC. Its protein product is CASRSPHRGGPQEQYF.